This T cell receptor beta chain originates from a study of T-cell reconstitution after alpha-beta-depleted transplantation in children. Study-wide results and limits: After transplant, high TCRbeta diversity at day 60 in some patients arose from surviving recipient T cells and thymic progenitors. Where alpha-beta T cells came from about two months after transplant was reportedly several hundred expanded graft clones. Among T cells one year after transplant, newly produced cells accounted for most counts and diversity.

Germline values: CDR1 MDHEN, CDR2 SYDVKM. The V gene end was trimmed by 7 bases and the J gene end by 3 bases; junction bases not matched to a gene: 8. The CDR3 runs 14 residues. Concerning this clonotype: Its antigen is not known.

Construction of the TCRbeta library involved unique molecular identifiers. From the PCR reads, TCRdb called clonotypes with MiXCR, one entry per CDR3 protein. This sample yields roughly 790,000 distinct CDR3 sequences, of which about 15% are seen a single time; around 5% belongs to the top ten. The specimen comprised PBMCs, mostly from graft donor cells, sampled 360 days after TCRalphabeta/CD19-depleted stem cell transplant. This TCR was sampled from a male patient aged 10 to 17 who had a stem cell transplant for acute lymphoblastic leukemia, so the T cells may come from the graft donor. This rearrangement joins TRBV28 to TRBJ2-7; 8 bases agree with TRBD2. CDR3 sequence: CASNSGGPHYEQYF. CDR3 sequence (DNA): TGTGCCAGCAATTCGGGAGGGCCACACTACGAGCAGTACTTC.